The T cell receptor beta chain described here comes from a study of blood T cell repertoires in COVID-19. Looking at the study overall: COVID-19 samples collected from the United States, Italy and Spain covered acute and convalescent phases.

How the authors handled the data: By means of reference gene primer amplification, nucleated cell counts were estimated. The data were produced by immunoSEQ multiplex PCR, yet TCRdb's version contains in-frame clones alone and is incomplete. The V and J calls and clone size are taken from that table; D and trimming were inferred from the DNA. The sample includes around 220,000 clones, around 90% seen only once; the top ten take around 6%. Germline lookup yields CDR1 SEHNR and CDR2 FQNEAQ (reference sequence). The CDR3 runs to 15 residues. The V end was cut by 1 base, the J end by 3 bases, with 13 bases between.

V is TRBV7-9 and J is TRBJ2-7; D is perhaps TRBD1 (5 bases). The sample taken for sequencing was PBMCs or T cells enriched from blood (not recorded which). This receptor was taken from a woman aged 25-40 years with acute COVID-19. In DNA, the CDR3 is TGTGCCAGCAGCTTAGAACGACAGACCGACTACGAGCAGTACTTC. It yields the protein CASSLERQTDYEQYF. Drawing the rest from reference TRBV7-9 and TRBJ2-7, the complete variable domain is DTGVSQNPRHKITKRGQNVTFRCDPISEHNRLYWYRQTLGQGPEFLTYFQNEAQLEKSRLLSDRFSAERPKGSFSTLEIQRTEQGDSAMYLCASSLERQTDYEQYFGPGTRLTVT.